Given below is one T cell receptor beta chain in context. The antigen is not known. This specimen belongs to a study of T cells after yellow fever vaccination. Findings and limits, study-wide: After the booster, over 95% of CD4 and 88% of CD8 primary-response clones were re-detected. Overlap between CD4 and CD8 compartments was detected for a small share of clonotypes. By day 5 rather than day 15, the secondary response had peaked, though it was weaker.

TCR cDNA was made by 5'RACE template switching, adding a universal primer site and UMIs. From the 5' RACE reads, TCRdb called clonotypes with MiXCR, one entry per CDR3 protein. The profile shows approximately 160,000 distinct CDR3 sequences, about a tenth of them singletons. The V end was cut by 1 base, the J end by 1 base, with 10 bases between. CDR3 size: 15 residues. Germline V gene data show CDR1 as LGHNA and CDR2 as YSLEER. The V gene is TRBV4-3, the J gene TRBJ2-5; no clear D gene. Sample: CD8+ T cells sorted from PBMCs, taken 45 days after the yellow fever booster vaccination. The receptor was derived from a man younger than 30 who received the YFV17D yellow fever vaccine. This CDR3 is CASSQGAALQETQYF. CDR3 in DNA: TGCGCCAGCAGCCAAGGGGCTGCCCTCCAAGAGACCCAGTACTTC.